A single sample gave rise to the 23 T cell receptor beta chains below, sequenced in a study of cytomegalovirus exposure and HLA in healthy donors. It was with 60 Vbeta and 13 Jbeta primers that the PCR ran. Libraries were prepared by immunoSEQ multiplex PCR; TCRdb keeps only in-frame clonotypes and omits some of them. The table records around 100,000 clones, about three quarters of them present only once. The material sequenced was PBMCs. Source of these receptors: a female donor in good health and CMV-seropositive.

The rearrangement links TRBV27 to TRBJ2-1, with a possible D match to TRBD1 (5 bases). The length of the CDR3 is 13 residues. CDR1 and CDR2 from the germline V gene are MNHEY and SMNVEV (reference sequence). V gave up 2 bases and J gave up 3 bases, with 5 bases separating them. The CDR3 loop is CASSLRGYNEQFF. CDR3 coding DNA: TGTGCCAGCAGTTTAAGGGGCTACAATGAGCAGTTCTTC.

The chain couples TRBV4-1 to TRBJ2-1; D is uncertain. The CDR3 has 14 residues. Trimming took 5 bases from V and 2 from J, leaving 10 bases between them. Germline CDR1 and CDR2: MGHRA and YSYEKL. The CDR3 is CASSKGTAYNEQFF. The CDR3 nucleotides are TGCGCCAGCAGCAAAGGTACTGCCTACAATGAGCAGTTCTTC.

The chain is built from TRBV9 and TRBJ2-1; 13 bases align to TRBD2. Losses at the gene ends were 4 bases for V and 7 bases for J; bases not matched to a gene: 8. The CDR3 loop spans 16 amino acids. CDR1 and CDR2 from the germline V gene are SGDLS and YYNGEE. The CDR3 is CASSLRGLAGPNEQFF. The DNA of the CDR3 is TGTGCCAGCAGCCTTCGGGGACTAGCGGGACCGAATGAGCAGTTCTTC.

V and J are TRBV5-1 and TRBJ1-1, with 8 bases matching TRBD1. CDR1 and CDR2 (germline): SGHRS, YFSETQ. J was trimmed by 10 bases and V by 4 bases; bases with no gene match: 9. The CDR3 loop spans 13 amino acids. The CDR3 protein is CASSPDRANRAFF. The CDR3 DNA reads TGCGCCAGCAGCCCGGACAGGGCTAATCGAGCTTTCTTT.

CDR3 protein: CASSLATLAGGRADTQYF. CDR3 nucleotides: TGTGCCAGCAGCTTAGCGACCCTAGCGGGGGGGCGCGCAGATACGCAGTATTTT. The chain recombines TRBV11-1 with TRBJ2-3; 12 bases are shared with TRBD2. Per the germline V gene, CDR1 is SGHAT and CDR2 is FQDESV (reference sequence). With 0 bases clipped from V and 4 bases from J, the junction kept 8 bases outside the gene matches. This CDR3 spans 18 amino acids.

The V gene is TRBV19, the J gene TRBJ1-4; 7 bases map to TRBD1. The germline CDR1 and CDR2 sequences are LNHDA and SQIVND (reference sequence). This CDR3 has 14 amino acids. V lost 9 bases, J lost 6 bases, and 10 bases stayed unmatched. The CDR3 DNA reads as TGTGCCAGCTCCCAGGGACAGCGTTATGAAAAACTGTTTTTT. Translation gives CASSQGQRYEKLFF. Looking up the rest from reference TRBV19 and TRBJ1-4 gives the full variable domain: DGGITQSPKYLFRKEGQNVTLSCEQNLNHDAMYWYRQDPGQGLRLIYYSQIVNDFQKGDIAEGYSVSREKKESFPLTVTSAQKNPTAFYLCASSQGQRYEKLFFGSGTQLSVL.

The chain recombines TRBV5-1 with TRBJ2-1, with 10 bases lining up with TRBD1. The CDR3 is made up of 14 amino acids. Germline assignment: CDR1 SGHRS and CDR2 YFSETQ. V lost 1 base and J lost 8; bases outside the gene matches: 3. The CDR3 loop is CASSLWTGGDEQFF. The CDR3 DNA is TGCGCCAGCAGCTTGTGGACAGGGGGGGATGAGCAGTTCTTC.

The chain carries TRBV6-1 and TRBJ2-1; 7 bases are shared with TRBD2. J gave up 8 bases and V 6 bases, and 10 bases lay outside the gene matches. Germline CDR1 is MNHNS and CDR2 is SASEGT. This CDR3 comprises 14 residues. In DNA form, the CDR3 reads TGTGCCAGCAGCGACTGGACTAGGGCACATGAGCAGTTCTTC. Translation: CASSDWTRAHEQFF.

The chain employs TRBV28 and TRBJ1-5, with D hard to call. The CDR3 covers 13 residues. Germline V CDR1 and CDR2: MDHEN, SYDVKM. Trimming stripped 2 bases from V and 7 bases from J, with 9 bases between. DNA of the CDR3: TGTGCCAGCAGTTTAGGAGTGACCCAGCCCCAGCATTTT. Protein: CASSLGVTQPQHF.

This chain uses TRBV7-5 with TRBJ2-1; TRBD2, the table's D call, lacks a check against the DNA. TRBV7-5 is designated a pseudogene. The CDR3 length is 20 residues. The CDR3 sequence: CVRSLKLAGLDRSSYNEQFF. Written as DNA, the CDR3 is TGTGTCAGAAGCCTAAAGCTAGCGGGGCTTGACAGGAGCTCCTACAATGAGCAGTTCTTC.

The CDR3 DNA sequence: TGTGCCAGTAGTAGGGCGTGGAGGGACCACTATAATTCACCCCTCCACTTT. Amino acid sequence: CASSRAWRDHYNSPLHF. V usage is TRBV19 and J usage is TRBJ1-6; tentatively, D is TRBD1 (5 bases). Germline CDR1 and CDR2: LNHDA and SQIVND (reference sequence). Trimming took 4 bases from V and 3 from J, leaving 16 bases between them. The CDR3 is made up of 17 amino acids.

The chain uses TRBV18 and TRBJ2-1; D ambiguous. The CDR3 is made up of 15 amino acids. Germline CDR1 and CDR2: KGHSH and LQKENI. V was trimmed by 1 base and J by 4 bases, leaving 11 bases between them. The chain's CDR3 is CASSPRNRVYNEQFF. The CDR3 DNA reads as TGTGCCAGCTCACCACGCAACAGAGTATACAATGAGCAGTTCTTC.

V usage is TRBV28 and J usage is TRBJ1-5, with 10 bases matching TRBD1. Germline V gene lookup returns CDR1 MDHEN and CDR2 SYDVKM. CDR3 length equals 16 residues. J was trimmed by 5 bases and V by 5 bases; bases with no gene match: 9. CDR3: CASSIEGQGDYQPQHF. For the CDR3, the DNA is TGTGCCAGCAGTATCGAAGGACAGGGGGATTATCAGCCCCAGCATTTT.

J is TRBJ1-1 and V is TRBV19, with a tentative D call TRBD1 (6 bases). The CDR3 consists of 13 residues. Trimming removed 7 bases at V and 1 base at J, with 10 bases between. From germline, CDR1 is LNHDA and CDR2 SQIVND (reference sequence). CDR3 nucleotides: TGTGCCAGTACACGGACAGCGAACACTGAAGCTTTCTTT. This translates into CASTRTANTEAFF.

The CDR3 coding sequence is TGTGCCAGCAGCCGGACTTCCGGGACAGGGGATTCACCCCTCCACTTT. The encoded protein is CASSRTSGTGDSPLHF. The V gene is TRBV7-9, the J gene TRBJ1-6; 10 nucleotides match TRBD1. Germline V gene data show CDR1 as SEHNR and CDR2 as FQNEAQ (reference sequence). Unmatched junction bases numbered 9, after V lost 5 bases and J lost 8 bases. CDR3 size: 16 residues.

The chain uses TRBV6-5 and TRBJ2-1; 9 bases fit TRBD2. The V gene end was trimmed by 10 bases and the J gene end by 5 bases; junction bases not matched to a gene: 12. The germline CDR1 and CDR2 sequences are MNHEY and SVGAGI. This CDR3 comprises 15 residues. The CDR3 sequence is CATNPLRTSDNEQFF. Written as DNA, the CDR3 is TGTGCCACCAATCCCCTTCGGACTAGCGACAATGAGCAGTTCTTC.

Written as DNA, the CDR3 is TGTGCCAGCAGTGGCCTAGCGGGACAAACCTACAATGAGCAGTTCTTC. Translated, it gives CASSGLAGQTYNEQFF. The chain combines TRBV6-1 with TRBJ2-1; TRBD2 matches at 9 bases. This CDR3 has 16 amino acids. Germline CDR1 reads MNHNS; CDR2 reads SASEGT. J was trimmed by 2 bases and V by 4 bases; bases with no gene match: 6.

The chain links TRBV9 to TRBJ1-2; D ambiguous. The germline V gene has CDR1 SGDLS and CDR2 YYNGEE. The V end lost 0 bases, the J end lost 4 bases, and 13 bases lay between the germline ends. The CDR3 covers 15 residues. This CDR3 reads CASSVAGEESYGYTF. For the CDR3, the DNA is TGTGCCAGCAGCGTAGCCGGGGAAGAGAGCTATGGCTACACCTTC. The variable domain in full, completed from reference TRBV9 and TRBJ1-2, reads DSGVTQTPKHLITATGQRVTLRCSPRSGDLSVYWYQQSLDQGLQFLIQYYNGEERAKGNILERFSAQQFPDLHSELNLSSLELGDSALYFCASSVAGEESYGYTFGSGTRLTVV.

Turning to this clone: Other DNA sequences in this specimen translate into the identical CDR3. The V call is TRBV5-6, the J call TRBJ1-4, with 8 bases fitting TRBD1. After removal of 2 bases from V and 3 bases from J, the junction contained 6 bases not matched to a gene. Germline V gene sequence: CDR1 SGHDT, CDR2 YYEEEE. This CDR3 has 16 residues. The CDR3 loop is CASSFRQGQANEKLFF. In DNA, the CDR3 is TGTGCCAGCAGCTTCAGACAGGGGCAGGCTAATGAAAAACTGTTTTTT.

The rearrangement joins TRBV7-9 to TRBJ2-2; TRBD2 matches 7 bases. The germline V gene has CDR1 SEHNR and CDR2 FQNEAQ (reference sequence). The CDR3 sequence is 14 residues long. V shed 1 base and J 6 bases; nucleotides not matched to a gene: 2. DNA for the CDR3: TGTGCCAGCAGCTTAGGTCTAGCGGCCGGGGAGCTGTTTTTT. Translating it yields CASSLGLAAGELFF.

The rearrangement links TRBV6-5 to TRBJ2-5; D possibly corresponds to TRBD1 (5 bases). The V end was cut by 1 base, the J end by 2 bases, with 14 bases between. The CDR3 is 16 amino acids. The germline CDR1 and CDR2 sequences are MNHEY and SVGAGI. The CDR3 loop reads CASSYFPTVSQETQYF. DNA for the CDR3: TGTGCCAGCAGTTACTTCCCGACAGTTTCACAAGAGACCCAGTACTTC.

The chain couples TRBV4-1 to TRBJ2-5; the D gene is possibly TRBD2 (7 bases). V shed 0 bases and J shed 5 bases, with 13 bases lying between them. CDR1 is MGHRA and CDR2 is YSYEKL in the germline V gene. The CDR3 consists of 15 residues. CDR3 in amino acids: CASSQERGRGETQYF. CDR3 sequence (DNA): TGCGCCAGCAGCCAAGAAAGGGGGAGGGGGGAGACCCAGTACTTC.

The J gene is TRBJ1-1, the V gene TRBV6-5; no firm D call. The CDR3 length is 14 residues. The V gene lost 1 base and the J gene lost 4 bases, with 10 bases spanning the gap. From germline, CDR1 is MNHEY and CDR2 SVGAGI. In DNA form, the CDR3 reads TGTGCCAGCAGTTACTTGGGAGACGGCACTGAAGCTTTCTTT. Its protein product is CASSYLGDGTEAFF.